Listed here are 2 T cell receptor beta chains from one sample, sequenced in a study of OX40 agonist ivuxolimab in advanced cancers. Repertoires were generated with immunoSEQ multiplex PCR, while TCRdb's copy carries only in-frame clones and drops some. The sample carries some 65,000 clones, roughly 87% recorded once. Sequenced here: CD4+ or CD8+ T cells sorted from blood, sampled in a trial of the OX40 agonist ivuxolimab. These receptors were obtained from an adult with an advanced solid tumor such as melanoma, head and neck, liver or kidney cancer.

CDR3 bases: TGTGCCAGCAGCTTAGCGGTATCCGGCACTGAAGCTTTCTTT. This sequence encodes CASSLAVSGTEAFF. V is TRBV7-9 and J is TRBJ1-1; no clear D. The CDR3 runs to 14 residues. Germline CDR1 is SEHNR and CDR2 is FQNEAQ (reference sequence). V gave up 0 bases and J gave up 4 bases, with 9 bases separating them.

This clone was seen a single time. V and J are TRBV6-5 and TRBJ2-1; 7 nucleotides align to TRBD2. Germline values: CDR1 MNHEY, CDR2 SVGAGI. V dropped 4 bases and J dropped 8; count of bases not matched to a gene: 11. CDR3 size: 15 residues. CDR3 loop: CASSFRTSKGDEQFF. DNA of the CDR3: TGTGCCAGCAGTTTTCGGACTAGTAAGGGAGATGAGCAGTTCTTC.